The 9 T cell receptor beta chains given below trace back to one sample, sequenced in a study of blood T cell repertoires in COVID-19. Sequencing was performed with immunoSEQ multiplex PCR; in TCRdb, only in-frame clones are kept and a portion is missing. The sample includes a few hundred thousand clones, nearly 90% of them seen just once. What was sequenced was PBMCs or T cells enriched from blood (not recorded which). The source is a woman aged 25-40 years who had recovered from COVID-19.

This clone came up once. The chain carries TRBV6-5 and TRBJ1-1; D gene unclear. The CDR3 length is 12 residues. Trimming cost V 7 bases and J 8 bases, with 14 bases left between them. Germline CDR1 and CDR2: MNHEY and SVGAGI. The CDR3: CASNPSRGEAFF. In DNA, the CDR3 is TGTGCCAGCAACCCTTCTCGCGGAGAAGCTTTCTTT.

The V gene is TRBV30, the J gene TRBJ2-5; 11 bases agree with TRBD2. J was trimmed by 9 bases and V by 3 bases; bases with no gene match: 6. Per the germline V gene, CDR1 is GTSNPN and CDR2 is SVGIG (reference sequence). The CDR3 contains 13 residues. CDR3: CAWSTTSGEAQYF. For the CDR3, the DNA is TGTGCCTGGAGCACGACTAGCGGGGAGGCCCAGTACTTC.

This chain links TRBV29-1 with TRBJ1-1; D is perhaps TRBD1 (5 bases). Germline CDR1 SQVTM, CDR2 ANQGSEA. V was pared by 6 bases and J by 1 base, with 12 bases between. The CDR3 is made up of 13 amino acids. The CDR3 nucleotides are TGCAGCGTGATGCTCGGGGGGAACACTGAAGCTTTCTTT. Protein product: CSVMLGGNTEAFF.

The chain recombines TRBV14 with TRBJ1-4, with TRBD1 matching 8 bases. CDR1 and CDR2 (germline): SGHDN, FVKESK. The CDR3 runs to 18 residues. V lost 3 bases and J lost 8; bases outside the gene matches: 17. CDR3 DNA: TGTGCCAGCAGCCACCGGACAGGGCGCTCTCCTGCTCGGGAAAAACTGTTTTTT. Translating gives CASSHRTGRSPAREKLFF. Based on the CDR3 plus reference TRBV14 and TRBJ1-4, the full variable domain is EAGVTQFPSHSVIEKGQTVTLRCDPISGHDNLYWYRRVMGKEIKFLLHFVKESKQDESGMPNNRFLAERTGGTYSTLKVQPAELEDSGVYFCASSHRTGRSPAREKLFFGSGTQLSVL.

In the case of this clone: The sample holds other DNA sequences that translate to the same CDR3. This chain links TRBV5-6 with TRBJ2-4; D gene ambiguous. Trimming pared 0 bases from V and 0 bases from J, leaving 7 bases between. This CDR3 contains 15 residues. Germline V CDR1 and CDR2: SGHDT, YYEEEE. The CDR3 sequence is CASSLGQIAKNIQYF. CDR3 nucleotide sequence: TGTGCCAGCAGCTTGGGCCAGATAGCCAAAAACATTCAGTACTTC. The full variable domain, in which reference TRBV5-6 and TRBJ2-4 provide the parts outside the CDR3, is DAGVTQSPTHLIKTRGQQVTLRCSPKSGHDTVSWYQQALGQGPQFIFQYYEEEERQRGNFPDRFSGHQFPNYSSELNVNALLLGDSALYLCASSLGQIAKNIQYFGAGTRLSVL.

This clone was found a few times. V is TRBV2 and J is TRBJ1-4; D is undetermined. The CDR3 runs to 11 residues. The V gene lost 7 bases and the J gene lost 7 bases, with 7 bases spanning the gap. Germline lookup yields CDR1 SNHLY and CDR2 FYNNEI. The CDR3 nucleotides read TGTGCCAGCATTGAGAGTGAAAAACTGTTTTTT. It is translated as CASIESEKLFF.

The CDR3 is CASSQSGGAGHEQFF. The CDR3 bases are TGTGCCAGCTCACAATCCGGGGGGGCCGGGCATGAGCAGTTCTTC. This chain links TRBV18 with TRBJ2-1, with 8 bases fitting TRBD2. Germline CDR1 KGHSH, CDR2 LQKENI. The V gene end was trimmed by 4 bases and the J gene end by 8 bases; junction bases not matched to a gene: 10. CDR3 length: 15 residues.

V usage is TRBV15 and J usage is TRBJ1-6; D not certain. This CDR3 is 15 amino acids long. The germline gives CDR1 LNHNV, CDR2 YYDKDF (reference sequence). V shed 1 base and J shed 6 bases, with 10 bases lying between them. CDR3 DNA sequence: TGTGCCACCAGCAGAGGGGGAGCCGGTAATTCACCCCTCCACTTT. Protein product: CATSRGGAGNSPLHF.

The rearrangement links TRBV6-5 to TRBJ1-2; D possibly corresponds to TRBD1 (6 bases). The V gene's germline CDR1 is MNHEY and CDR2 SVGAGI. The CDR3 contains 13 residues. The V end was cut by 0 bases, the J end by 8 bases, with 10 bases between. CDR3 region: CASSYSRGGGYTF. CDR3 sequence (DNA): TGTGCCAGCAGTTACTCGAGGGGGGGAGGCTACACCTTC.